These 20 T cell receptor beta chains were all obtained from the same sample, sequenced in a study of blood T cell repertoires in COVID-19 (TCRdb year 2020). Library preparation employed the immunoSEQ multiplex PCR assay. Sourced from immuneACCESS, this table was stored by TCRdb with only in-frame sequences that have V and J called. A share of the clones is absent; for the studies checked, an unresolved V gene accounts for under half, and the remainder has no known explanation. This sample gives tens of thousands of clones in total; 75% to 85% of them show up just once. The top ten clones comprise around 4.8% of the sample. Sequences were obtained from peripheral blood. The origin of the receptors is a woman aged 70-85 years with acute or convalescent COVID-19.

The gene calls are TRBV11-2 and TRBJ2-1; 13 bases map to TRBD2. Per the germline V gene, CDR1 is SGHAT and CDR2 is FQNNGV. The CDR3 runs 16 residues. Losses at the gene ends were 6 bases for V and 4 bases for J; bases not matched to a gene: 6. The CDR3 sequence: CASRPTSGGAYNEQFF. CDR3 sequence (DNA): TGTGCCAGCAGGCCCACTAGCGGGGGGGCGTACAATGAGCAGTTCTTC.

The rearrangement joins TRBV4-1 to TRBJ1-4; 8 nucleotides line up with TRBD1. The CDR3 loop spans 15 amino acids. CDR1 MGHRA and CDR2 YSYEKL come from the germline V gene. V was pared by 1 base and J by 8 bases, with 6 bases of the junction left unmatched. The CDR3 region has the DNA TGCGCCAGCAGCCAAGCTAGGACAGGGTACGAAAAACTGTTTTTT. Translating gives CASSQARTGYEKLFF.

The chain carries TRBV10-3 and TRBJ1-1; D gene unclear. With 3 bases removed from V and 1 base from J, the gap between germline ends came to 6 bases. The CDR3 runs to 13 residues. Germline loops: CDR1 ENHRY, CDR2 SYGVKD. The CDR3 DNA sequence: TGTGCCATCAGTGACAGGTCGAACACTGAAGCTTTCTTT. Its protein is CAISDRSNTEAFF.

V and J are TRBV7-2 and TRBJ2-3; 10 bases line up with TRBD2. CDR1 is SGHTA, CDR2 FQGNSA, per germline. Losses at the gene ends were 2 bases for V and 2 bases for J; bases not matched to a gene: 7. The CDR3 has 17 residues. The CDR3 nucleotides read TGTGCCAGCAGCTTAAACTCACTAGCGGGGTACACAGATACGCAGTATTTT. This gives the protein CASSLNSLAGYTDTQYF.

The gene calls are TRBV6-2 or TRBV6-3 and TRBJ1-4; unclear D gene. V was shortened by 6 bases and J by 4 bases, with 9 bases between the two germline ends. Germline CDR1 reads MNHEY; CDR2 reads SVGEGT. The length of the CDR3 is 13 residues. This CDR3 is CASSRGVNEKLFF. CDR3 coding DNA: TGTGCCAGCAGCCGCGGGGTTAATGAAAAACTGTTTTTT.

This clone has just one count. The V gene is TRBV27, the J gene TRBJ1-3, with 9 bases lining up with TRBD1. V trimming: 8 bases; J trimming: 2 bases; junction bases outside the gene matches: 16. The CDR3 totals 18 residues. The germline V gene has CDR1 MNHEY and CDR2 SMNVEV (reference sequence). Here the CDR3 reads CASRSLGTGRSTGNTIYF. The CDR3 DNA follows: TGTGCCAGCCGTTCCTTGGGGACAGGGCGCTCGACTGGAAACACCATATATTTT.

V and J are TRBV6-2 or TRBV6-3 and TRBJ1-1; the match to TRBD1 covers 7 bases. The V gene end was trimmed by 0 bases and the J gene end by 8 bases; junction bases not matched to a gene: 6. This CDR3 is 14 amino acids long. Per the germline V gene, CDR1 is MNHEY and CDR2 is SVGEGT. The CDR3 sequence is CASSYSSWDREAFF. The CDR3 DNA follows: TGTGCCAGCAGTTACTCTTCTTGGGACAGAGAAGCTTTCTTT.

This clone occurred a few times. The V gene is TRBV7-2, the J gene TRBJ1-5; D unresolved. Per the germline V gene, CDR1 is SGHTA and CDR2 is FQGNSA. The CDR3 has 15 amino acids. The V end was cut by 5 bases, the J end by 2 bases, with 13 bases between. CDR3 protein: CASSPAGYGNQPQHF. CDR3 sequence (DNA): TGTGCCAGCAGCCCTGCGGGGTATGGCAATCAGCCCCAGCATTTT.

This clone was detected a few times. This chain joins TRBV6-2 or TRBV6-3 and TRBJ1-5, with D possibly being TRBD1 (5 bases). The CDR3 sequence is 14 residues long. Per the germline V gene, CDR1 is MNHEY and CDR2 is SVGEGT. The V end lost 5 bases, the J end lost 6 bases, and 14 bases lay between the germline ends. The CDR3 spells CASSLPGSGQPQHF. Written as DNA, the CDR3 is TGTGCCAGCAGTCTCCCAGGGTCGGGTCAGCCCCAGCATTTT.

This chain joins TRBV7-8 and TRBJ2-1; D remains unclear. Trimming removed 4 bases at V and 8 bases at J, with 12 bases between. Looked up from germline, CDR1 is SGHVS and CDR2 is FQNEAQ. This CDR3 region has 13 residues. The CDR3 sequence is CASSSPSGHEQFF. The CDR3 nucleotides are TGTGCCAGCAGCTCCCCTTCAGGCCATGAGCAGTTCTTC.

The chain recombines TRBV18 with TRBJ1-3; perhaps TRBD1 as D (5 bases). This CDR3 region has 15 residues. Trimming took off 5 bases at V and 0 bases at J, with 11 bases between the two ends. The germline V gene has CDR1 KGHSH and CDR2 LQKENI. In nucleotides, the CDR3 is TGTGCCAGCTCATTGCAGGGTCCCTCTGGAAACACCATATATTTT. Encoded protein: CASSLQGPSGNTIYF.

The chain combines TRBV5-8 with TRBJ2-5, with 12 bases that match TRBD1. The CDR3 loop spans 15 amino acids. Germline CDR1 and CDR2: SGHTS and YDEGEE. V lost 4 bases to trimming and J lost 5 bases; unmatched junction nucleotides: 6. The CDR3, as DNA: TGTGCCAGCAGCCCCCGGGACAGGGGGCTTGAGACCCAGTACTTC. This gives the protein CASSPRDRGLETQYF.

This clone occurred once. The chain's CDR3 is CASSWTGGNYNEQFF. The CDR3 DNA sequence: TGTGCCAGCAGCTGGACAGGGGGGAACTACAATGAGCAGTTCTTC. The rearrangement uses TRBV11-2 and TRBJ2-1; TRBD1 aligns across 10 bases. Looked up from germline, CDR1 is SGHAT and CDR2 is FQNNGV. The CDR3 extends over 15 amino acids. V shed 4 bases and J 3 bases; nucleotides not matched to a gene: 3. Full variable domain (remainder filled in from reference TRBV11-2 and TRBJ2-1): EAGVAQSPRYKIIEKRQSVAFWCNPISGHATLYWYQQILGQGPKLLIQFQNNGVVDDSQLPKDRFSAERLKGVDSTLKIQPAKLEDSAVYLCASSWTGGNYNEQFFGPGTRLTVL.

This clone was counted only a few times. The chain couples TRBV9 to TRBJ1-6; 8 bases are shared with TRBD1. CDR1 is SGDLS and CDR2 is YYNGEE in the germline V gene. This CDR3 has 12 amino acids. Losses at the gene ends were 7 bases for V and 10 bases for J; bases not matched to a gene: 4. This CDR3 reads CASGAGGSPLHF. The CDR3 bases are TGTGCCAGCGGCGCAGGGGGCTCACCCCTCCACTTT.

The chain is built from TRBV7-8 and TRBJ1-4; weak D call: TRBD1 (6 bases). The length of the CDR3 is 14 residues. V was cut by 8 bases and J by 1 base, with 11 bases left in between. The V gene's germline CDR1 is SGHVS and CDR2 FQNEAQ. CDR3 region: CASGYRETNEKLFF. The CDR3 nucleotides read TGTGCCAGCGGCTACAGGGAAACTAATGAAAAACTGTTTTTT.

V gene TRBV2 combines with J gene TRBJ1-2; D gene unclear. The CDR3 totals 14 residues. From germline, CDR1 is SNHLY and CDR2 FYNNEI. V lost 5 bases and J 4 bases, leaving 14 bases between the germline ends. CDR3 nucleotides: TGTGCCAGCAGTTCGACACTTTCCACCTATGGCTACACCTTC. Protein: CASSSTLSTYGYTF.

The CDR3 DNA reads as TGTGCCAGCAGCTTATGGAGCGGTCTGAGCTCCTACGAGCAGTACTTC. It codes for CASSLWSGLSSYEQYF. The gene calls are TRBV7-2 and TRBJ2-7; a weak D match, TRBD2 (5 bases). Germline CDR1 is SGHTA and CDR2 is FQGNSA. The CDR3 is 16 amino acids. V gave up 2 bases and J gave up 0 bases, with 14 bases separating them. The variable domain in full, completed from reference TRBV7-2 and TRBJ2-7, reads GAGVSQSPSNKVTEKGKDVELRCDPISGHTALYWYRQSLGQGLEFLIYFQGNSAPDKSGLPSDRFSAERTGGSVSTLTIQRTQQEDSAVYLCASSLWSGLSSYEQYFGPGTRLTVT.

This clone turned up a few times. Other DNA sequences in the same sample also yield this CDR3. The CDR3 nucleotides are TGTGCCAGCAGTTACTCGGCAGGGAACACTGAAGCTTTCTTT. Protein: CASSYSAGNTEAFF. V is TRBV6-5 and J is TRBJ1-1; D not certain. The V end was cut by 0 bases, the J end by 1 base, with 6 bases between. Germline lookup yields CDR1 MNHEY and CDR2 SVGAGI. The CDR3 extends over 14 amino acids.

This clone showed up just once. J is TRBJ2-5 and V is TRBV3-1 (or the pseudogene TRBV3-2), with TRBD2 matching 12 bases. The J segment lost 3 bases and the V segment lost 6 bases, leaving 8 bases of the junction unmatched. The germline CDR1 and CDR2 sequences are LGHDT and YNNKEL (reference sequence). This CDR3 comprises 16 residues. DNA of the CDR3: TGTGCCAGCAGACCCGGGACTAGCGGGTTTAAAGAGACCCAGTACTTC. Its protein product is CASRPGTSGFKETQYF.

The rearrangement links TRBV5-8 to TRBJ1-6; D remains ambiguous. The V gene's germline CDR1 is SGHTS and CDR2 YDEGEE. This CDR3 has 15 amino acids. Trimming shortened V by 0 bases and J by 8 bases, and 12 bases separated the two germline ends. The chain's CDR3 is CASSLGGLLYSPLHF. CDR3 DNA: TGTGCCAGCAGCTTGGGTGGGCTTCTTTATTCACCCCTCCACTTT.